The 21 T cell receptor beta chains reported below all come from one sample, sequenced in a study of T cell repertoires in cytomegalovirus infection. TCRdb used MiXCR to reprocess the reads, holding one entry per CDR3 protein. In the table there are approximately 730,000 distinct CDR3 sequences, under 35% of which are singletons. No antigen has been assigned to these receptors. The sequencing used cultured CD8+ T cells from PBMCs, collected from culture after CMV antigen stimulation. The origin of the receptors is a human donor in good health (CMV status not recorded). Some clones in this sample may be carry-over from other donors' samples.

The sample holds many counts of this clonotype. This chain connects TRBV7-9 to TRBJ1-5; 8 bases are shared with TRBD1. Per the germline V gene, CDR1 is SEHNR and CDR2 is FQNEAQ (reference sequence). J lost 7 bases, V lost 1 base, and 9 bases had no gene match. CDR3 length: 16 amino acids. The CDR3, as DNA: TGTGCCAGCAGCTTAGAACCCAGCAGGGGGCACCAGCCCCAGCATTTT. Translated: CASSLEPSRGHQPQHF.

The J gene is TRBJ1-2, the V gene TRBV4-1; D call uncertain. The germline V and J ends were trimmed by 0 bases and 6 bases, with 17 bases remaining between them. CDR3 length: 16 residues. Germline V gene data show CDR1 as MGHRA and CDR2 as YSYEKL. The CDR3 bases are TGCGCCAGCAGCCAAGATTCTGCCGCGCCGTCGAATGGCTACACCTTC. Protein product: CASSQDSAAPSNGYTF.

The CDR3 loop reads CASSFRQGAHNGYTF. CDR3 coding DNA: TGTGCCAGCAGCTTCAGACAGGGGGCGCACAATGGCTACACCTTC. The rearrangement joins TRBV7-9 to TRBJ1-2; TRBD1 matches at 10 bases. After removal of 3 bases from V and 6 bases from J, the junction contained 7 bases not matched to a gene. Germline CDR1 SEHNR, CDR2 FQNEAQ (reference sequence). This CDR3 is built from 15 residues.

This clonotype was observed many times. This rearrangement joins TRBV7-8 to TRBJ1-1, with a tentative D call TRBD1 (6 bases). Germline values: CDR1 SGHVS, CDR2 FQNEAQ. Between the trimmed V and J ends, which lost 5 bases and 4 bases, there was a span of 17 bases. The CDR3 runs 15 residues. CDR3 coding DNA: TGTGCCAGCAGCCCGACGAGGGGGGGGGCCACTGAAGCTTTCTTT. It is translated as CASSPTRGGATEAFF. The full variable domain, completed using reference TRBV7-8 and TRBJ1-1, is GAGVSQSPRYKVAKRGQDVALRCDPISGHVSLFWYQQALGQGPEFLTYFQNEAQLDKSGLPSDRFFAERPEGSVSTLKIQRTQQEDSAVYLCASSPTRGGATEAFFGQGTRLTVV.

The chain uses TRBV23-1 and TRBJ2-3; D is perhaps TRBD2 (6 bases). TRBV23-1 is an ORF; its function is uncertain. Between the trimmed V and J ends, which lost 1 base and 2 bases, there was a span of 10 bases. CDR3 length equals 15 residues. CDR3 sequence: CASSQLEGLTDTQYF. CDR3 sequence (DNA): TGCGCCAGCAGTCAATTGGAGGGCCTCACAGATACGCAGTATTTT.

This clonotype has a handful of counts. The rearrangement joins TRBV15 to TRBJ1-1; D might be TRBD1 (5 bases). The germline V gene has CDR1 LNHNV and CDR2 YYDKDF (reference sequence). With 3 bases removed from V and 10 bases from J, the gap between germline ends came to 15 bases. There are 13 residues in the CDR3. In DNA form, the CDR3 reads TGTGCCACCAGCAGCCGCAGGGCTTTTGGAGCTTTCTTT. This sequence encodes CATSSRRAFGAFF. Full variable domain (remainder filled in from reference TRBV15 and TRBJ1-1): DAMVIQNPRYQVTQFGKPVTLSCSQTLNHNVMYWYQQKSSQAPKLLFHYYDKDFNNEADTPDNFQSRRPNTSFCFLDIRSPGLGDTAMYLCATSSRRAFGAFFGQGTRLTVV.

J is TRBJ1-2 and V is TRBV4-1, with 7 bases identical to TRBD1. CDR1 and CDR2 from the germline V gene are MGHRA and YSYEKL. The CDR3 has 13 amino acids. Germline trimming cut 3 bases from V and 8 bases from J; bases unmatched to any gene: 6. The CDR3 sequence is CASSQLPGQGYTF. CDR3 bases: TGCGCCAGCAGCCAGCTTCCGGGACAGGGCTACACCTTC.

In this sample, this clonotype turned up many times. This sequence joins TRBV7-8 and TRBJ2-7; perhaps TRBD1 as D (6 bases). CDR1 and CDR2 from the germline V gene are SGHVS and FQNEAQ. V lost 4 bases, J lost 5 bases, and 12 bases lay in between. There are 13 residues in the CDR3. DNA of the CDR3: TGTGCCAGCAGCTCCAGCAGGGGAGACGAGCAGTACGTC. This gives the protein CASSSSRGDEQYV.

This clonotype was found many times. The chain joins TRBV7-6 to TRBJ2-1, with TRBD2 matching 10 bases. The CDR3 has 16 residues. The germline V gene has CDR1 SGHVS and CDR2 FNYEAQ. V dropped 4 bases and J dropped 0; count of bases not matched to a gene: 3. This CDR3 is CASSSSGGSSYNEQFF. DNA for the CDR3: TGTGCCAGCAGCTCTAGCGGGGGTAGCTCCTACAATGAGCAGTTCTTC.

This chain uses TRBV20-1 with TRBJ2-2, with D perhaps matching TRBD2 (5 bases). The V gene lost 0 bases and the J gene lost 8 bases, with 13 bases spanning the gap. The germline V gene has CDR1 DFQATT and CDR2 SNEGSKA (reference sequence). CDR3 length: 14 residues. The CDR3: CSARDGLEGGELFF. CDR3 in DNA: TGCAGTGCTAGAGACGGACTGGAAGGGGGGGAGCTGTTTTTT.

This clonotype has only one observation. The CDR3, as DNA: TGCGCCAGCAGTCGAGGACTAGCGGGGCGCCCCTCCGAGCAGTACGTC. Protein product: CASSRGLAGRPSEQYV. This sequence joins TRBV23-1 and TRBJ2-7; 12 bases are shared with TRBD2. TRBV23-1 is assigned to the ORF class and has an uncertain function. V lost 4 bases, J lost 6 bases, and 10 bases stayed unmatched. The CDR3 is 16 residues long.

The genes are TRBV27 and TRBJ2-2; maybe TRBD2 (7 bases). The CDR3 consists of 16 residues. V was clipped by 1 base and J by 2 bases, with 11 bases between them. CDR1 is MNHEY, CDR2 SMNVEV, per germline (reference sequence). CDR3 sequence reads: CASSLYRGANTGELFF. The CDR3 DNA reads as TGTGCCAGCAGTTTATATCGGGGGGCAAACACCGGGGAGCTGTTTTTT.

This clonotype appeared many times. The CDR3 protein is CASSLGGATEAFF. The CDR3 region has the DNA TGTGCCAGCAGCTTGGGCGGAGCCACTGAAGCTTTCTTT. The chain employs TRBV7-2 and TRBJ1-1; no definite D call. The CDR3 loop spans 13 amino acids. Per the germline V gene, CDR1 is SGHTA and CDR2 is FQGNSA. Trimming removed 3 bases at V and 4 bases at J, with 9 bases between.

As to this clonotype: A read error may be the cause here, since a much bigger clone is one base away. CDR3 in DNA: TGTGCCAGCAGTCCGCAGACAGGTTGGAAGCAGCCCCAGCATTTT. Residues: CASSPQTGWKQPQHF. This chain links TRBV28 with TRBJ1-5; a possible D gene is TRBD1 (6 bases). Germline CDR1 is MDHEN and CDR2 is SYDVKM. Trimming shortened V by 5 bases and J by 7 bases, and 18 bases separated the two germline ends. The CDR3 extends over 15 amino acids.

This clonotype was seen a single time. The genes are TRBV7-6 and TRBJ2-3, with D hard to call. The CDR3 is 13 residues long. Trimming left V 6 bases short and J 4 bases short, with 11 bases between. Looked up from germline, CDR1 is SGHVS and CDR2 is FNYEAQ. The CDR3 loop reads CASSGGRADTQYF. For the CDR3, the DNA is TGTGCCAGCAGTGGTGGACGGGCAGATACGCAGTATTTT.

This clonotype turned up a few times. This sequence joins TRBV2 and TRBJ2-3, with 7 bases lining up with TRBD1. V lost 7 bases, J lost 1 base, and 8 bases stayed unmatched. This CDR3 has 15 residues. Germline V gene sequence: CDR1 SNHLY, CDR2 FYNNEI. The CDR3 protein is CASKGDRVGTDTQYF. For the CDR3, the DNA is TGTGCCAGCAAGGGCGACAGGGTGGGCACAGATACGCAGTATTTT.

A few counts support this clonotype. This rearrangement joins TRBV6-2 or TRBV6-3 to TRBJ2-1; the D gene could be TRBD1 or TRBD2 (6 bases each). Trimming shortened V by 5 bases and J by 8 bases, and 22 bases separated the two germline ends. Per germline, CDR1 MNHEY and CDR2 SVGEGT. CDR3 length: 16 amino acids. The CDR3 bases are TGTGCCAGCAGTGCGGGACCGGGGCAGGGGTACGATGAGCAGTTCTTC. Protein sequence: CASSAGPGQGYDEQFF.

The J gene is TRBJ1-4, the V gene TRBV12-3 or TRBV12-4; 8 bases are a match to TRBD1. The CDR3 has 11 amino acids. V lost 6 bases to trimming and J lost 14 bases; unmatched junction nucleotides: 5. The CDR3 sequence is CASRGTGRLFF. As DNA, the CDR3 is TGTGCCAGCAGAGGGACAGGAAGGCTGTTTTTT.

This clonotype was counted a few times. The chain has TRBV6-5 and TRBJ2-1, with D perhaps given as TRBD1 or TRBD2 (5 bases each). Germline V gene data show CDR1 as MNHEY and CDR2 as SVGAGI. Trimming left V 0 bases short and J 5 bases short, with 17 bases between. The length of the CDR3 is 17 residues. The CDR3 protein is CASSYSIVRETDNEQFF. DNA for the CDR3: TGTGCCAGCAGTTACTCGATTGTCAGGGAGACGGACAATGAGCAGTTCTTC.

The CDR3 DNA reads as TGCGCCAGCAGCTGGAGGGACAGGGGTATCAACGAGCAGTACTTC. Its protein is CASSWRDRGINEQYF. This chain connects TRBV5-1 to TRBJ2-7; 10 bases line up with TRBD1. This CDR3 comprises 15 residues. The J segment lost 5 bases and the V segment lost 3 bases, leaving 8 bases of the junction unmatched. Looked up from germline, CDR1 is SGHRS and CDR2 is YFSETQ.

This clonotype was found many times. The chain links TRBV7-6 to TRBJ2-3; the match to TRBD2 covers 7 bases. Trimming cost V 0 bases and J 0 bases; bases outside gene matches: 0. CDR3 length: 15 residues. CDR1 is SGHVS and CDR2 is FNYEAQ in the germline V gene. CDR3 coding DNA: TGTGCCAGCAGCTTAGCTAGCGGGAGCACAGATACGCAGTATTTT. This translates into CASSLASGSTDTQYF.